This TCR beta chain was obtained from a study of blood T cells in healthy people across ages. As for this clonotype: Its antigen is as yet unknown.

Each sample provided at least 5 micrograms of extracted total RNA. A second PCR, run for roughly 7 to 11 cycles, used a sample-barcoded 5' primer plus a J-beta primer mix. TCRdb re-analysed the 5' RACE reads in MiXCR, keeping a single row per CDR3 protein. The sample records 910,000 or so distinct CDR3 sequences, roughly 51% being singletons. The germline gives CDR1 SGHDT, CDR2 YYEEEE. This CDR3 region has 20 residues. Between the trimmed V and J ends, which lost 0 bases and 2 bases, there was a span of 25 bases. Notes on the study in general: Greater diversity and more naive CD4+ cells were seen in long-lived donors than in aged donors. Researchers deemed the diversity estimates from one million T cells underestimates. Diversity of TCR beta correlated strongly with naive T cell percentage.

This sequence joins TRBV5-6 and TRBJ2-3, with D possibly called TRBD1 or TRBD2 (6 bases each). Sequencing was performed on blood. The source of this sequence is a woman between 55 and 75 years old in good health. The CDR3 bases are TGTGCCAGCAGCTTGGATGGGAGGTGGGACATCCAGGAGGACACAGATACGCAGTATTTT. This sequence encodes CASSLDGRWDIQEDTDTQYF.